This TCR beta chain was sequenced in a study of blood T cell repertoires in COVID-19. Study background: The United States, Italy and Spain were the sources of the acute and convalescent COVID-19 samples. T cells, B-cell-depleted T cells, or PBMCs supplied cDNA or gDNA.

As handled by the study authors: Reference gene primer amplification gave nucleated cell count estimates. Assay: immunoSEQ multiplex PCR; the TCRdb copy retains only in-frame clones and omits some. For V, J and clone size, that table is used; D and trimming come from the DNA. Of 90,000 to 120,000 clones in the sample, 88% were seen once. Only one count was recorded for this clone. This clonotype was obtained from a man between 45 and 60 years old with active or convalescent COVID-19. Sequenced input: peripheral blood.

CDR3 region: CASSRSATNEKLFF. CDR3 DNA: TGTGCCAGTAGTAGGTCAGCAACTAATGAAAAACTGTTTTTT. The V call is TRBV19, the J call TRBJ1-4, with D uncertain. This CDR3 has 14 residues. Germline V gene sequence: CDR1 LNHDA, CDR2 SQIVND (reference sequence). Trimming cost V 4 bases and J 0 bases, with 6 bases left between them.